This TCR beta chain is drawn from a study of T-cell memory formation after mild COVID-19. In the study overall: For the most part, TCR clusters were specific to one donor. Study-wide results and caveats: Within pre-infection memory, some responding clones were found, suggesting cross-reactive memory joined. The authors left the SARS-CoV-2 specificity of second-wave clones peaking on day 37 unconfirmed.

With respect to this clonotype: What it binds is unknown.

MiXCR was run by TCRdb on the 5' RACE reads, yielding one entry per CDR3 protein. The data show more than 250,000 distinct CDR3 sequences, roughly 17% seen once. V lost 0 bases and J lost 0, with 4 bases in between. This CDR3 has 15 amino acids. CDR1 is SGHDT and CDR2 is YYEEEE in the germline V gene. This clonotype was sampled from a man in his late teens or twenties who had mild COVID-19 (a few samples of this study predate the infection). Cell type and time point are not known. Sequencing input: PBMCs or a T cell subset sorted from them (not recorded which). V gene TRBV5-6 combines with J gene TRBJ2-6; D is unresolved. The CDR3 region is CASSLVHSGANVLTF. The CDR3 coding sequence is TGTGCCAGCAGCTTGGTTCACTCTGGGGCCAACGTCCTGACTTTC. The variable domain in full, with the rest retrieved from reference TRBV5-6 and TRBJ2-6, is DAGVTQSPTHLIKTRGQQVTLRCSPKSGHDTVSWYQQALGQGPQFIFQYYEEEERQRGNFPDRFSGHQFPNYSSELNVNALLLGDSALYLCASSLVHSGANVLTFGAGSRLTVL.